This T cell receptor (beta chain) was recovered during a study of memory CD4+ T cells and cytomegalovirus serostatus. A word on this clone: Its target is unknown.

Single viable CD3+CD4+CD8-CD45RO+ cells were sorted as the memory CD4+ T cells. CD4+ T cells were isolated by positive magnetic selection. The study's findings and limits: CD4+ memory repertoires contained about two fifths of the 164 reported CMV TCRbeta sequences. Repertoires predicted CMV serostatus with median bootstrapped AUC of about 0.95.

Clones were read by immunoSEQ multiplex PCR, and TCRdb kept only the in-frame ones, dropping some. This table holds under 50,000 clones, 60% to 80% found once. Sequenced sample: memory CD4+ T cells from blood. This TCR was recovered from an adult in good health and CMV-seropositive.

CDR3 nucleotides: TGTGCCAGCAGTGAAATAGGGGTTGTACGTGGTGGCTACACCTTC. It codes for CASSEIGVVRGGYTF. This chain joins TRBV2 and TRBJ1-2; weak D call: TRBD1 (5 bases). Looked up from germline, CDR1 is SNHLY and CDR2 is FYNNEI. Trimming pared 2 bases from V and 7 bases from J, leaving 17 bases between. This CDR3 has 15 amino acids.